A single count supports the clone carrying this T cell receptor beta chain. The entry originates in a study of blood T cell repertoires in COVID-19. The overall study: Sources were T cells, B-cell-depleted T cells, or PBMCs; the material itself was cDNA or gDNA.

Under the authors' procedure: Cell counts per sample came from amplifying reference gene primers. Method: immunoSEQ multiplex PCR; TCRdb's copy keeps in-frame clones and lacks some. V, J and clone size derive from that table, while D and trimming were established from the DNA sequence. Here the sample spans about 190,000 clones, roughly 90% being singletons. The specimen was peripheral blood. The source is a man aged 50-60 years with acute or convalescent COVID-19.

CDR3 region: CASSFLLSGELFF. The CDR3 nucleotides are TGTGCCAGCAGCTTCCTCTTATCCGGGGAGCTGTTTTTT. The V gene is TRBV7-3, the J gene TRBJ2-2; D unresolved. V was cut by 3 bases and J by 6 bases, with 8 bases left in between. The CDR3 length is 13 residues. CDR1 is SGHTA and CDR2 is FQGTGA in the germline V gene. Drawing the rest from reference TRBV7-3 and TRBJ2-2, the complete variable domain is GAGVSQTPSNKVTEKGKYVELRCDPISGHTALYWYRQSLGQGPEFLIYFQGTGAADDSGLPNDRFFAVRPEGSVSTLKIQRTERGDSAVYLCASSFLLSGELFFGEGSRLTVL.